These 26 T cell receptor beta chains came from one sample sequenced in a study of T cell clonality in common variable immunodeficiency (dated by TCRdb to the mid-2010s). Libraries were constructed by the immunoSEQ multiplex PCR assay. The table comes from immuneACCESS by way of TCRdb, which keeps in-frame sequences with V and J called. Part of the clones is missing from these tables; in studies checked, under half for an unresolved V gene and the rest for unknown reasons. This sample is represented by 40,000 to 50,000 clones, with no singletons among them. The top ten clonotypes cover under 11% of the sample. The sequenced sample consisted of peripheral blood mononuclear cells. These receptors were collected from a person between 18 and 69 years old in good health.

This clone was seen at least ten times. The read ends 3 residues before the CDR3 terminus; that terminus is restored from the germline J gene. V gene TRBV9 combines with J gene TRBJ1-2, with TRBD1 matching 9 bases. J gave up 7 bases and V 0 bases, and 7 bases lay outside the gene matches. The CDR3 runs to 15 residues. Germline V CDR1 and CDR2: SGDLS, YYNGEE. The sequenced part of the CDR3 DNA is TGTGCCAGCAGCGTAGCCCCCACAGGGGGCTTTGGC. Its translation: CASSVAPTGGFG. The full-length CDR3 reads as CASSVAPTGGFGYTF.

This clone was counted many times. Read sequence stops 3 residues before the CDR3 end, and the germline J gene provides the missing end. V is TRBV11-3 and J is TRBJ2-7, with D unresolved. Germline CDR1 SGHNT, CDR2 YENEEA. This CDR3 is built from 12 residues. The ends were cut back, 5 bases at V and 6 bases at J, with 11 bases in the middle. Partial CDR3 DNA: TGTGCCAGCAGCGGCTGGGCTTCCGAG. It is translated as CASSGWASE. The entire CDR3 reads CASSGWASEQYF. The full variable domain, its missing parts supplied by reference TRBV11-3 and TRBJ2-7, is EAGVVQSPRYKIIEKKQPVAFWCNPISGHNTLYWYLQNLGQGPELLIRYENEEAVDDSQLPKDRFSAERLKGVDSTLKIQPAELGDSAVYLCASSGWASEQYFGPGTRLTVT.

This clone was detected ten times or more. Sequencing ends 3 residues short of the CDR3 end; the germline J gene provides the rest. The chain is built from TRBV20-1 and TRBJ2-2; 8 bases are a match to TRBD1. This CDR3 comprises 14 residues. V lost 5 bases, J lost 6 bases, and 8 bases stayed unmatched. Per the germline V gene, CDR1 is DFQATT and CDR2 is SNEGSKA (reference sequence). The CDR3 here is CSALRQGFSGELFF. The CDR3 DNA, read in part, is TGCAGTGCTCTTCGACAGGGGTTTTCCGGGGAG.

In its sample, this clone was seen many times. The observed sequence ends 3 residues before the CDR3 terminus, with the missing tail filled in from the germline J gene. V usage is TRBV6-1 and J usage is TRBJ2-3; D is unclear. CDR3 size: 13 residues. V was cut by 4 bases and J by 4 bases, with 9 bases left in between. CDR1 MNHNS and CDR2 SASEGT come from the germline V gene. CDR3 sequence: CASSVGPPDTQYF. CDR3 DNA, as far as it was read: TGTGCCAGCAGTGTGGGCCCCCCAGATACG.

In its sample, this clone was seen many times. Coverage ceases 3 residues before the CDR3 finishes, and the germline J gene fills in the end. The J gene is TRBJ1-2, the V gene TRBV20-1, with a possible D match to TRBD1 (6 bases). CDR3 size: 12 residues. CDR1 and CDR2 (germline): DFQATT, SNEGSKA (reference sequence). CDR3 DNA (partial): TGCAGTGCTTTGACAGGTGACGGCGGC. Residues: CSALTGDGG. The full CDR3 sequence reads CSALTGDGGYTF.

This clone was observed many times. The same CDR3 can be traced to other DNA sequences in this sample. The sequenced CDR3 bases are TGTGCCTGGAGTCTGGACTACTCCTACGAG. Translation gives CAWSLDYSYE. The whole CDR3 sequence is CAWSLDYSYEQYF. The chain uses TRBV30 and TRBJ2-7, with a possible D match to TRBD2 (6 bases). The read terminates 3 residues ahead of where the CDR3 ends, so the germline J gene completes it. The CDR3 has 13 amino acids. Germline-derived CDR1 and CDR2 are GTSNPN and SVGIG (reference sequence). Trimming took 2 bases from V and 0 from J, leaving 8 bases between them.

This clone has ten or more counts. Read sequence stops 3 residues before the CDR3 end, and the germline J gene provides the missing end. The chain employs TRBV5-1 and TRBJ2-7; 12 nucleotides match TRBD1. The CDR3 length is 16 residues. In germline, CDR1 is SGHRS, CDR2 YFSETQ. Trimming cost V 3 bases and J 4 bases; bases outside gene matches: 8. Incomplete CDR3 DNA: TGCGCCAGCAGCTCGGGACCGGGACAGGGGGCTTACGAG. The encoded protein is CASSSGPGQGAYE. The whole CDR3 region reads CASSSGPGQGAYEQYF.

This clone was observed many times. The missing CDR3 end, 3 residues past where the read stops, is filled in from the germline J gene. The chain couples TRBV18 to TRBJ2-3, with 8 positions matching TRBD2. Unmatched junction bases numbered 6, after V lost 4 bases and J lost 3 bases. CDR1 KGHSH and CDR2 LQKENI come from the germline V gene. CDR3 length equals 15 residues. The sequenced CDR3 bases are TGTGCCAGCTCACGACAAGCGGGAGATACAGATACG. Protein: CASSRQAGDTDT. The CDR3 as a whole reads CASSRQAGDTDTQYF. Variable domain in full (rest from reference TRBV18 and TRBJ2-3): NAGVMQNPRHLVRRRGQEARLRCSPMKGHSHVYWYRQLPEEGLKFMVYLQKENIIDESGMPKERFSAEFPKEGPSILRIQQVVRGDSAAYFCASSRQAGDTDTQYFGPGTRLTVL.

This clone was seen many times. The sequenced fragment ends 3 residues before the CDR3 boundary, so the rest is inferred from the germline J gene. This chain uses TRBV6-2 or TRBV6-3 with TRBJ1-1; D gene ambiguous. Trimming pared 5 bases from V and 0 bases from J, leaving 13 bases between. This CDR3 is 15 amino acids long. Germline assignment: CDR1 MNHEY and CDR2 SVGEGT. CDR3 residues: CASSPNRQVNTEAFF. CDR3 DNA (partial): TGTGCCAGCAGTCCAAACCGGCAGGTGAACACTGAA.

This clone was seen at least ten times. The CDR3 sequence is CASSLFQGRDGYTF. CDR3 DNA, as far as it was read: TGCGCCAGCAGCTTGTTTCAGGGGCGAGATGGC. This chain joins TRBV5-1 and TRBJ1-2, with D perhaps matching TRBD1 (6 bases). Read data end 3 residues before the CDR3 end; the end is taken from the germline J gene. CDR3 length: 14 amino acids. V was pared by 1 base and J by 6 bases, with 13 bases between. Looked up from germline, CDR1 is SGHRS and CDR2 is YFSETQ.

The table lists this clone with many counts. Partial CDR3 DNA: TGCAGTGCTACCCTGACTAGTATCGAGACC. This encodes CSATLTSIET. The whole CDR3 sequence reads CSATLTSIETQYF. This chain connects TRBV20-1 to TRBJ2-5; the D gene is possibly TRBD2 (6 bases). Sequencing ends 3 residues short of the CDR3 end; the germline J gene provides the rest. Germline CDR1 and CDR2: DFQATT and SNEGSKA (reference sequence). The CDR3 runs 13 residues. The V end was cut by 4 bases, the J end by 5 bases, with 14 bases between.

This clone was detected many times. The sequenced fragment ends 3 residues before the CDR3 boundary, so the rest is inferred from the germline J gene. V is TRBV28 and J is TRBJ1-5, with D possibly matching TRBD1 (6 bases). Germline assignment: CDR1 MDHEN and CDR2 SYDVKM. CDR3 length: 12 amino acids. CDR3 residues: CASRDQQGPQHF. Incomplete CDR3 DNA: TGTGCCAGCAGGGATCAACAGGGTCCC.

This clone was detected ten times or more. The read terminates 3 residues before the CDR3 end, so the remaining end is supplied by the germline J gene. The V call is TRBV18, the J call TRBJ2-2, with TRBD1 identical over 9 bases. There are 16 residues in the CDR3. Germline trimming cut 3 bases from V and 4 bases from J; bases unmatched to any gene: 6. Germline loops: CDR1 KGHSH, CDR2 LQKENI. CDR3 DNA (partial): TGTGCCAGCTCACCCTCCGGGACAGGGACCACCGGGGAG. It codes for CASSPSGTGTTGE. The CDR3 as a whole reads CASSPSGTGTTGELFF.

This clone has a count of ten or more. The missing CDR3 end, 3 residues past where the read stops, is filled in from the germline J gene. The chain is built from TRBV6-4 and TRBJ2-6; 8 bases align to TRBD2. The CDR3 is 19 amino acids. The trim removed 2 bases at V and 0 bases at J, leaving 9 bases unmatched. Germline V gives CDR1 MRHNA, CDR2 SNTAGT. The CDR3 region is CASSDNVAGSSSGANVLTF. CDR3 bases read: TGTGCCAGCAGTGACAACGTAGCGGGGTCTTCCTCTGGGGCCAACGTC.

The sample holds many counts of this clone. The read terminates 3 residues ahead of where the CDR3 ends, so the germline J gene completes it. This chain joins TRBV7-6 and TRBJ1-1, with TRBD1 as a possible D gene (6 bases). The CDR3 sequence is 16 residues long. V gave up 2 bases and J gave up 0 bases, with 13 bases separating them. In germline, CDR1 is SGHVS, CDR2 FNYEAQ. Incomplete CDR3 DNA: TGTGCCAGCAGCTTACCACCGGACAGCATGAACACTGAA. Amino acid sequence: CASSLPPDSMNTE. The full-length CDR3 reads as CASSLPPDSMNTEAFF.

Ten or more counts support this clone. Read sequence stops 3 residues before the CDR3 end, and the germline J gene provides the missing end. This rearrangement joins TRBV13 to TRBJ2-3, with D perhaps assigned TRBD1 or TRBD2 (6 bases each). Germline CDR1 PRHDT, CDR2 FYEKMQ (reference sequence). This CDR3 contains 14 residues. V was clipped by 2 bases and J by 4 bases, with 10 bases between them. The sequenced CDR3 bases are TGTGCCAGCAGCTTACTGGAGGGGGCAGATACG. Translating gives CASSLLEGADT. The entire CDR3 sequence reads CASSLLEGADTQYF. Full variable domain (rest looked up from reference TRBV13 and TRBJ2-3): AAGVIQSPRHLIKEKRETATLKCYPIPRHDTVYWYQQGPGQDPQFLISFYEKMQSDKGSIPDRFSAQQFSDYHSELNMSSLELGDSALYFCASSLLEGADTQYFGPGTRLTVL.

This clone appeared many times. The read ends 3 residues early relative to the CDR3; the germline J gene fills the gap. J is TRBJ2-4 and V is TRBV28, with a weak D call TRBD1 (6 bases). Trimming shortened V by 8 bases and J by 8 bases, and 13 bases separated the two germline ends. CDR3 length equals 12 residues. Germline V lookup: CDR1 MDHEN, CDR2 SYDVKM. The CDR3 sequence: CASEGDQDIQYF. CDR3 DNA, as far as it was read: TGTGCCAGCGAGGGGGATCAGGACATT. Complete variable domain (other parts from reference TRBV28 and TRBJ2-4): DVKVTQSSRYLVKRTGEKVFLECVQDMDHENMFWYRQDPGLGLRLIYFSYDVKMKEKGDIPEGYSVSREKKERFSLILESASTNQTSMYLCASEGDQDIQYFGAGTRLSVL.

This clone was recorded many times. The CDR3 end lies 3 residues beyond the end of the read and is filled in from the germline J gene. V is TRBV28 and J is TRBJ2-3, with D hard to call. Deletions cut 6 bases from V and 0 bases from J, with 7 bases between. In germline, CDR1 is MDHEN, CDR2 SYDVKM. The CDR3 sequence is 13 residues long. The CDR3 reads CASRTTSTDTQYF. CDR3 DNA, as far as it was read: TGTGCCAGCAGGACAACTAGCACAGATACG.

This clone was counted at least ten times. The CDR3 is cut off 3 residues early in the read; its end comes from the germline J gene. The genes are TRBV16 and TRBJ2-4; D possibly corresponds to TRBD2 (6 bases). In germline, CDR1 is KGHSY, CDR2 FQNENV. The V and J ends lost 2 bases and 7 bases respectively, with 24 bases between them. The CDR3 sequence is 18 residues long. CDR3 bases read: TGTGCCAGCAGCCAAAGGGGTCGGGCGGGGCCCACCTTCAACATT. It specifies CASSQRGRAGPTFNI. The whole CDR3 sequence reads CASSQRGRAGPTFNIQYF. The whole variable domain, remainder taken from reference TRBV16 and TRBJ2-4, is GEEVAQTPKHLVRGEGQKAKLYCAPIKGHSYVFWYQQVLKNEFKFLISFQNENVFDETGMPKERFSAKCLPNSPCSLEIQATKLEDSAVYFCASSQRGRAGPTFNIQYFGAGTRLSVL.

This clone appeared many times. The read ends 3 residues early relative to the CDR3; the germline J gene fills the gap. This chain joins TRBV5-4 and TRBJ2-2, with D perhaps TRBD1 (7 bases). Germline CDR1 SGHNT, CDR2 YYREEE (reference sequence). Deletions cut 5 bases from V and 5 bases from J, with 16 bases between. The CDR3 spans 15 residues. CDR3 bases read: TGTGCCAGCAGTCAGGGGGGAGATCGGACCGGGGAG. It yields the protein CASSQGGDRTGE. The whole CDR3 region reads CASSQGGDRTGELFF.

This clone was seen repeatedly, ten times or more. The CDR3: CAWGPLSTALNSPLHF. The DNA read from the CDR3 is TGTGCCTGGGGACCCCTCTCGACAGCTTTAAATTCACCC. The rearrangement joins TRBV30 to TRBJ1-6; weak D call: TRBD1 (5 bases). The DNA ends 3 residues before the CDR3 does, and the rest of the CDR3 is filled in from the germline J gene. Between the trimmed V and J ends, which lost 5 bases and 7 bases, there was a span of 21 bases. This CDR3 has 16 amino acids. The germline CDR1 and CDR2 sequences are GTSNPN and SVGIG (reference sequence).

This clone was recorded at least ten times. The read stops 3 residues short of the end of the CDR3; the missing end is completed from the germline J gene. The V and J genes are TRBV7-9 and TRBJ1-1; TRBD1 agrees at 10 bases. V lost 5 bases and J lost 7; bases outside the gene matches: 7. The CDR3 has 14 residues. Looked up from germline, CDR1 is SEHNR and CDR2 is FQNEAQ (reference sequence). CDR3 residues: CASSVGTGAGEAFF. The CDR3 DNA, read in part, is TGTGCCAGCAGCGTCGGGACAGGGGCCGGTGAA.

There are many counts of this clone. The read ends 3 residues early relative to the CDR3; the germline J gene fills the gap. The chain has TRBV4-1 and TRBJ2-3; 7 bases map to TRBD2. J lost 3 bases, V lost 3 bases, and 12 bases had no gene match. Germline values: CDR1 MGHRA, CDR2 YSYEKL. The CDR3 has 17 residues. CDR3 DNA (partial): TGCGCCAGCAGCCAGGTACGCGCGGGAGTAGGTACAGATACG. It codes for CASSQVRAGVGTDT. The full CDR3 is CASSQVRAGVGTDTQYF.

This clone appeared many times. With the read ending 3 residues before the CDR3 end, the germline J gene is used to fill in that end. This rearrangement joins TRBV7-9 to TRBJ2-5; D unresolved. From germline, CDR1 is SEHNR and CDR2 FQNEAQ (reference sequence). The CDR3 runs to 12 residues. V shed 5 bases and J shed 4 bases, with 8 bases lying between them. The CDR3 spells CASSRLGETQYF. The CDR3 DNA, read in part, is TGTGCCAGCAGCCGCCTAGGAGAGACC.

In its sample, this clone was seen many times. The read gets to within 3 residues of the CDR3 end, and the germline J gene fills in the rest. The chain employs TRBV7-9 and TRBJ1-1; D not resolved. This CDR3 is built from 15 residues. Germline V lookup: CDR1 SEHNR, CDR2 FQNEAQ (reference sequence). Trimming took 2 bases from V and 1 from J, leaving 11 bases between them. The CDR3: CASSLTSTENTEAFF. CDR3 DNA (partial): TGTGCCAGCAGCTTAACATCAACAGAGAACACTGAA. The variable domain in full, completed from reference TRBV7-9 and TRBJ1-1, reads DTGVSQNPRHKITKRGQNVTFRCDPISEHNRLYWYRQTLGQGPEFLTYFQNEAQLEKSRLLSDRFSAERPKGSFSTLEIQRTEQGDSAMYLCASSLTSTENTEAFFGQGTRLTVV.

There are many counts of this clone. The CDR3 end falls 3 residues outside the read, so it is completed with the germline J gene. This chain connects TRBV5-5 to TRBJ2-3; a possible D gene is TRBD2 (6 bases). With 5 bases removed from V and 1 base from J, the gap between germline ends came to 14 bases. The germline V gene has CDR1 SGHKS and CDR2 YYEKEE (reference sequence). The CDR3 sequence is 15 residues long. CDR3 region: CASRFLAPGTDTQYF. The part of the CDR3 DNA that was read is TGTGCCAGCAGATTCCTAGCGCCGGGCACAGATACG.